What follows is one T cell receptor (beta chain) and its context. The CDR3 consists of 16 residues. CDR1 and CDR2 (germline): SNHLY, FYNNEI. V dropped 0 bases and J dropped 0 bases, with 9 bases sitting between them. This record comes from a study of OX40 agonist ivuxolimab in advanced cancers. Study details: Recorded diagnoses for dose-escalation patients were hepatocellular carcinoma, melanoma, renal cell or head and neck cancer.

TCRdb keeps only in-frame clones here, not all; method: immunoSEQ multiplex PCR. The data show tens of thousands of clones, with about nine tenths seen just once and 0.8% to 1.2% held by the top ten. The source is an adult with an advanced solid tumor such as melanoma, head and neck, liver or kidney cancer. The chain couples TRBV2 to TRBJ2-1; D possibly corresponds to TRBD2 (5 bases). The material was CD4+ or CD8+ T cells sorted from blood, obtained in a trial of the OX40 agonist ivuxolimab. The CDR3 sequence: CASSEALGSSYNEQFF. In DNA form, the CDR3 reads TGTGCCAGCAGTGAAGCGCTGGGGAGCTCCTACAATGAGCAGTTCTTC.